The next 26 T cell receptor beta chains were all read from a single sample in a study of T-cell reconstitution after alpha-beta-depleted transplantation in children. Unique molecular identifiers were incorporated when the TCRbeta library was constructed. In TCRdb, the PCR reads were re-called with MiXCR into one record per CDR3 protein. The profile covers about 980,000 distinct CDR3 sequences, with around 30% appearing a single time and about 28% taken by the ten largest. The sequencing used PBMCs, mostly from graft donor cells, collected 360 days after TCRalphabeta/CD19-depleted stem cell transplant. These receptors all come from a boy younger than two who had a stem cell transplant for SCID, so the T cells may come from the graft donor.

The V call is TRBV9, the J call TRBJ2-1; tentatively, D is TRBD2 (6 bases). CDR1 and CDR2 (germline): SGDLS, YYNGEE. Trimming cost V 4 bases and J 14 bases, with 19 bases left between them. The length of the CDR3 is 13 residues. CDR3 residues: CASSPLVGRTKFF. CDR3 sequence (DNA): TGTGCCAGCAGCCCCCTGGTGGGGAGGACGAAGTTCTTC.

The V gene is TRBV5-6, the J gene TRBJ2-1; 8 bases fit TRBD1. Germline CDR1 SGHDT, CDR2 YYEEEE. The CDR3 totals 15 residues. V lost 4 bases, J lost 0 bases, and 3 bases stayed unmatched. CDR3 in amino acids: CASSQGQASYNEQFF. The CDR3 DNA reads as TGTGCCAGCAGCCAGGGACAGGCCTCCTACAATGAGCAGTTCTTC.

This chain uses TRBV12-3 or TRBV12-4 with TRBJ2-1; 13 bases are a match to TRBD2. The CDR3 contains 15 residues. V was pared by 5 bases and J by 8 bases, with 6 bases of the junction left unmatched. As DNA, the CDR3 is TGTGCCAGCAGTACTAGCGGGGGGGCCCCCGATGAGCAGTTCTTC. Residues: CASSTSGGAPDEQFF.

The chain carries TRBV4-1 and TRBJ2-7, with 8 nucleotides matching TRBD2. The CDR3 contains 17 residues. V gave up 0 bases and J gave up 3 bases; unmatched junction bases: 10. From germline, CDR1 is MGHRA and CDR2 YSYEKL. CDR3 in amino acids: CASSQDLGSGDFYEQYF. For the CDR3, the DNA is TGCGCCAGCAGCCAAGATCTGGGTAGCGGGGACTTCTACGAGCAGTACTTC.

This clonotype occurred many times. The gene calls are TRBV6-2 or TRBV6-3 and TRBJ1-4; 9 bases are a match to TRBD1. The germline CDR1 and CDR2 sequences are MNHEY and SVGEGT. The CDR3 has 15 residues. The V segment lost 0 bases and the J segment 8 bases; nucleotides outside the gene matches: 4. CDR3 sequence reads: CASSYSTGGNEKLFF. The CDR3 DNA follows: TGTGCCAGCAGTTACTCGACAGGGGGAAACGAAAAACTGTTTTTT.

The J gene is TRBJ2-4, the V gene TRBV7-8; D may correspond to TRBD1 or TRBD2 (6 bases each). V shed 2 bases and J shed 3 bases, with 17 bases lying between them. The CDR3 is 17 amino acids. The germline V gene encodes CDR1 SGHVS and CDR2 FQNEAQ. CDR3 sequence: CASSLSGVRRGKNIQYF. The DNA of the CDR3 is TGTGCCAGCAGCTTATCAGGGGTCCGGCGGGGCAAAAACATTCAGTACTTC.

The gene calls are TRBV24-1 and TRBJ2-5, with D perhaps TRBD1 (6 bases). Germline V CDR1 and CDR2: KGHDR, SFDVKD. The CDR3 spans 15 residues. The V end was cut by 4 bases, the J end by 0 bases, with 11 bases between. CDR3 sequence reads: CATSESGTYQETQYF. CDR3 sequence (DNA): TGTGCCACCAGTGAATCCGGGACATACCAAGAGACCCAGTACTTC.

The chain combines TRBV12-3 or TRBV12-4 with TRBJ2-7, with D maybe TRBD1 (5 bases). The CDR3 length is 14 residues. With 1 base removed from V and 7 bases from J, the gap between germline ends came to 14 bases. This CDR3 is CASSLVGRVGEQYF. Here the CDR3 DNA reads TGTGCCAGCAGTTTAGTGGGCAGGGTCGGAGAGCAGTACTTC.

The CDR3 here is CASSLVGAGGSNQPQHF. DNA of the CDR3: TGTGCCAGCAGCTTAGTGGGGGCCGGGGGAAGCAATCAGCCCCAGCATTTT. J is TRBJ1-5 and V is TRBV7-2; possibly TRBD1 for D (6 bases). Germline CDR1 is SGHTA and CDR2 is FQGNSA. The CDR3 loop spans 17 amino acids. Trimming removed 1 base from V and 1 base from J, with 14 bases in between.

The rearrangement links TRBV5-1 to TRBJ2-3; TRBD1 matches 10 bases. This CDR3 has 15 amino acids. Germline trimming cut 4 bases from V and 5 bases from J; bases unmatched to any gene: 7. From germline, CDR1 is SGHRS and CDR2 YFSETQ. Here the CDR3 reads CASSHGTGVEDTQYF. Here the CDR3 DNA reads TGCGCCAGCAGCCATGGGACAGGGGTGGAAGATACGCAGTATTTT.

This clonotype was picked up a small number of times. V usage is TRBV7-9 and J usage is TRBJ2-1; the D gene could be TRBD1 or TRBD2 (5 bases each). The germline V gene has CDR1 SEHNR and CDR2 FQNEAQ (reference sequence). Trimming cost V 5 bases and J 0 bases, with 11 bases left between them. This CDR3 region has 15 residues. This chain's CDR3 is CASSDGTSSYNEQFF. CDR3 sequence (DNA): TGTGCCAGCAGCGATGGGACCTCCTCCTACAATGAGCAGTTCTTC.

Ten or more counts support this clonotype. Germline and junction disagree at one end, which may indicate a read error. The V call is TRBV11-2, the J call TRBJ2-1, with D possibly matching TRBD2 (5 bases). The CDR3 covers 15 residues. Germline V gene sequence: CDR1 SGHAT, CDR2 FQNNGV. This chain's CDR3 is CASSPDWSSYNEQFF. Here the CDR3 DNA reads TGCGCCAGCAGCCCGGACTGGAGCTCCTACAATGAGCAGTTCTTC.

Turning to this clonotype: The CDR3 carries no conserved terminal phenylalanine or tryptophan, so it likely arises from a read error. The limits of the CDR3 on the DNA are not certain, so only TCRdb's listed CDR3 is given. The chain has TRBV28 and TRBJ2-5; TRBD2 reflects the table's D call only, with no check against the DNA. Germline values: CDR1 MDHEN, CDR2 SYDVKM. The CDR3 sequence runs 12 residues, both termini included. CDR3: CASSFGERGAVY.

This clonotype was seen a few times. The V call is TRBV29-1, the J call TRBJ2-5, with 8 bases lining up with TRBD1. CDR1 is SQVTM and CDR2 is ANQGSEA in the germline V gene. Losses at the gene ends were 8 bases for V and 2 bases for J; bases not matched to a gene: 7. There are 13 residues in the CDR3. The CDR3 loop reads CSTEGDRQETQYF. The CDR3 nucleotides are TGCAGCACCGAGGGGGACAGGCAAGAGACCCAGTACTTC.

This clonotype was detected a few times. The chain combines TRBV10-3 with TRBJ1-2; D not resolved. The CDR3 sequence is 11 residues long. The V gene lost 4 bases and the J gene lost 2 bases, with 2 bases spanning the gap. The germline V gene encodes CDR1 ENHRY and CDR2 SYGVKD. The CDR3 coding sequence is TGTGCCATCAGTGGAAACTATGGCTACACCTTC. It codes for CAISGNYGYTF.

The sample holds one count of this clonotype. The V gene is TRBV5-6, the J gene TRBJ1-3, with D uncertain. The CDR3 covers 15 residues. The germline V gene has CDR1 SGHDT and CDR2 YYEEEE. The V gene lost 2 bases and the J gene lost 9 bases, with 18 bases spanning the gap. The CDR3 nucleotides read TGTGCCAGCAGCTTTAACGGACCGCCGGCGGGCACCATATATTTT. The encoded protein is CASSFNGPPAGTIYF.

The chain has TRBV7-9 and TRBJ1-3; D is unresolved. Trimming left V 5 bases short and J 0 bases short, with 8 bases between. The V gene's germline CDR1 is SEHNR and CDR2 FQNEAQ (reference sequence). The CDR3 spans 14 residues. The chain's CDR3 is CASSAKYSGNTIYF. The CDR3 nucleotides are TGTGCCAGCAGCGCCAAGTACTCTGGAAACACCATATATTTT.

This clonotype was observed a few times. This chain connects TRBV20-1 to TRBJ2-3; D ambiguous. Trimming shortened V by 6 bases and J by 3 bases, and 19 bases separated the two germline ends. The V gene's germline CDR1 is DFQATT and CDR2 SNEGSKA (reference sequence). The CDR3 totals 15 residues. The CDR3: CSATWYSSGTDTQYF. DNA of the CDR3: TGCAGTGCGACCTGGTATAGCAGTGGGACAGATACGCAGTATTTT.

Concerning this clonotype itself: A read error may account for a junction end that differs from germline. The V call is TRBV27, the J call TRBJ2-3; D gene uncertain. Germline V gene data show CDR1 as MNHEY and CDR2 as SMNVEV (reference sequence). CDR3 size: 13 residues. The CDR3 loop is CASGFVSTDTQYF. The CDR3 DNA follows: TGTGCCAGCGGTTTTGTATCCACAGATACGCAGTATTTT.

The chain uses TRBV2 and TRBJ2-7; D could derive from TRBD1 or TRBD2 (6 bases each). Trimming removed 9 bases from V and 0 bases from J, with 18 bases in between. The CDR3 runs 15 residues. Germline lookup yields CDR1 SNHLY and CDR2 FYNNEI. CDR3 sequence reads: CASTGAEGVSYEQYF. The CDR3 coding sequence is TGTGCCAGTACGGGGGCTGAGGGCGTCTCCTACGAGCAGTACTTC. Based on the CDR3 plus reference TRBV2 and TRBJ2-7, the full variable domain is EPEVTQTPSHQVTQMGQEVILRCVPISNHLYFYWYRQILGQKVEFLVSFYNNEISEKSEIFDDQFSVERPDGSNFTLKIRSTKLEDSAMYFCASTGAEGVSYEQYFGPGTRLTVT.

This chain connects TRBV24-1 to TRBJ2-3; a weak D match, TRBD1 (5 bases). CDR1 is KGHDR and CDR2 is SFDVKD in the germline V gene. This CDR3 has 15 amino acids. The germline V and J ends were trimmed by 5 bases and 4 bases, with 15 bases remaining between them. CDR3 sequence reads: CATSAGSRAADTQYF. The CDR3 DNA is TGTGCCACCAGTGCCGGTTCCAGGGCTGCAGATACGCAGTATTTT.

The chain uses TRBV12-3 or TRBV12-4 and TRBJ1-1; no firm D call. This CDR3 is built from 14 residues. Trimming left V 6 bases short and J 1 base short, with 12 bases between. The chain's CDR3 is CASSPLLRNTEAFF. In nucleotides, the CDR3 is TGTGCCAGCAGCCCCTTACTGAGGAACACTGAAGCTTTCTTT.

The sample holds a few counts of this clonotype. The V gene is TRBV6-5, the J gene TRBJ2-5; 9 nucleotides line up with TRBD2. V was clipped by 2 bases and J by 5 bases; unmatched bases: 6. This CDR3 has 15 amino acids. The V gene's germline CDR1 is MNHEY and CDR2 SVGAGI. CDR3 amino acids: CASSYGRGGTETQYF. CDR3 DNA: TGTGCCAGCAGTTACGGGCGGGGGGGCACGGAGACCCAGTACTTC.

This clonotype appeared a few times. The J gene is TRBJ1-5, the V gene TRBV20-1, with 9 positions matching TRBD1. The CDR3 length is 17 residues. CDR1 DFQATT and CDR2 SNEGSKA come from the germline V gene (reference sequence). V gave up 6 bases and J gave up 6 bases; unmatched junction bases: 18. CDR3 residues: CSAEIPRDRAIGQPQHF. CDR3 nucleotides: TGCAGTGCCGAGATCCCTAGGGACAGGGCTATCGGTCAGCCCCAGCATTTT.

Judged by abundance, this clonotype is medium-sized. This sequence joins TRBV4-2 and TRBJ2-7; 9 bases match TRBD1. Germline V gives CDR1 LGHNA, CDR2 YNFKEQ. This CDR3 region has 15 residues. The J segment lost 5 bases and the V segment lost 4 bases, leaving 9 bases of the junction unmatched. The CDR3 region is CASSLTGTGFNEQYF. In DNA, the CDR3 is TGTGCCAGCAGCCTTACCGGGACAGGGTTCAACGAGCAGTACTTC.

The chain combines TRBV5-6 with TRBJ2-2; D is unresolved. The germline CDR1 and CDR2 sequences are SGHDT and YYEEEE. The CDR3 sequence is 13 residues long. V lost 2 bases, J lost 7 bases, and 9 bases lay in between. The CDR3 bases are TGTGCCAGCAGCTTTTCCGTAGACGGGGAGCTGTTTTTT. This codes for CASSFSVDGELFF.